The TCR beta chain described here comes from a study of cytomegalovirus exposure and HLA in healthy donors. Study-level background: There were under 130 million unique TCR beta sequences, drawn from 150 million to 200 million T cells, in an earlier analysis.

The primer mix had 60 Vbeta and 13 Jbeta primers. Clones were sequenced by immunoSEQ multiplex PCR, and TCRdb holds only the in-frame ones, with some missing. The table has 150,000 to 200,000 clones, 75% to 80% seen once; the top ten hold around 2.8%. Germline CDR1 reads SNHLY; CDR2 reads FYNNEI. With 8 bases removed from V and 2 bases from J, the gap between germline ends came to 15 bases. CDR3 length: 14 amino acids. Sequencing was done on a sample of PBMCs. The TCR originated in a woman in her 40s in good health and CMV-seropositive. The rearrangement links TRBV2 to TRBJ1-1; TRBD1 is a possible D gene (6 bases). The CDR3 loop reads CASAEQGANTEAFF. The CDR3 region has the DNA TGTGCCAGCGCAGAACAGGGAGCTAACACTGAAGCTTTCTTT.